The next 21 T cell receptor beta chains were all read from a single sample in a study of CD8 T cells in Susac syndrome. Random hexamers served to reverse transcribe roughly 0.45 to 1 ug RNA. TCRdb reprocessed the immunoSEQ multiplex PCR reads via MiXCR and lists one record per CDR3 protein. The sample yields about 150,000 distinct CDR3 sequences, roughly 95% seen once. Sequenced input: CD8+ T cells from PBMCs. Receptors were obtained from a human donor with multiple sclerosis.

The gene calls are TRBV7-9 and TRBJ2-7; D is unclear. The germline gives CDR1 SEHNR, CDR2 FQNEAQ (reference sequence). V dropped 0 bases and J dropped 3 bases, with 9 bases sitting between them. CDR3 length equals 14 residues. The CDR3 reads CASSLAPRSYEQYF. The CDR3 DNA reads TGTGCCAGCAGCTTAGCGCCGAGGAGCTACGAGCAGTACTTC.

The chain combines TRBV2 with TRBJ2-1; 7 bases line up with TRBD1. The CDR3 runs 12 residues. V lost 6 bases and J lost 7; bases outside the gene matches: 3. Germline V gene data show CDR1 as SNHLY and CDR2 as FYNNEI. CDR3 coding DNA: TGTGCCAGCAGGGGACAGACTAATGAGCAGTTCTTC. It specifies CASRGQTNEQFF.

This chain links TRBV7-9 with TRBJ2-7; D gene ambiguous. The CDR3 runs 12 residues. V was shortened by 5 bases and J by 5 bases, with 10 bases between the two germline ends. Germline V gene sequence: CDR1 SEHNR, CDR2 FQNEAQ (reference sequence). The CDR3, as DNA: TGTGCCAGCAGCCAAGTCTACAACGAGCAGTACGTC. Translating gives CASSQVYNEQYV.

This clonotype was observed a single time. The gene calls are TRBV30 and TRBJ2-3; D possibly corresponds to TRBD2 (5 bases). Trimming left V 5 bases short and J 7 bases short, with 19 bases between. From germline, CDR1 is GTSNPN and CDR2 SVGIG (reference sequence). CDR3 length: 14 amino acids. The CDR3 is CAWAPGERWHTQYF. DNA of the CDR3: TGTGCCTGGGCCCCCGGGGAAAGGTGGCATACGCAGTATTTT.

The chain uses TRBV29-1 and TRBJ2-3; weak D call: TRBD2 (5 bases). There are 16 residues in the CDR3. Trimming removed 5 bases from V and 2 bases from J, with 20 bases in between. Germline V CDR1 and CDR2: SQVTM, ANQGSEA. CDR3 sequence reads: CSVSGALLEITDTQYF. The CDR3 nucleotides are TGCAGCGTTTCTGGAGCGTTACTAGAGATCACAGATACGCAGTATTTT.

The chain links TRBV5-4 to TRBJ1-1; no clear D gene. The CDR3 runs to 11 residues. Trimming cost V 2 bases and J 11 bases, with 10 bases left between them. CDR1 and CDR2 from the germline V gene are SGHNT and YYREEE (reference sequence). CDR3 DNA: TGTGCCAGCAGCTTAAGGGAGCAGGCTTTCTTT. Protein product: CASSLREQAFF. The variable domain in full, with the rest retrieved from reference TRBV5-4 and TRBJ1-1, is ETGVTQSPTHLIKTRGQQVTLRCSSQSGHNTVSWYQQALGQGPQFIFQYYREEENGRGNFPPRFSGLQFPNYSSELNVNALELDDSALYLCASSLREQAFFGQGTRLTVV.

V and J are TRBV5-6 and TRBJ2-2; D could derive from TRBD1 or TRBD2 (5 bases each). This CDR3 region has 14 residues. Germline CDR1 and CDR2: SGHDT and YYEEEE. V lost 3 bases and J 3 bases, leaving 9 bases between the germline ends. The CDR3, as DNA: TGTGCCAGCAGCTGGGACGGACACACCGGGGAGCTGTTTTTT. This translates into CASSWDGHTGELFF.

The chain recombines TRBV9 with TRBJ2-3, with 10 bases fitting TRBD1. Germline CDR1 SGDLS, CDR2 YYNGEE. The length of the CDR3 is 17 residues. V dropped 6 bases and J dropped 4; count of bases not matched to a gene: 14. The chain's CDR3 is CASTPGAGQGYSDTQYF. The DNA for the CDR3 is TGTGCCAGCACGCCCGGGGCGGGACAGGGGTATTCAGATACGCAGTATTTT.

In this sample, this clonotype turned up a few times. This rearrangement joins TRBV19 to TRBJ2-1, with D possibly called TRBD1 or TRBD2 (5 bases each). The CDR3 runs to 14 residues. The V gene's germline CDR1 is LNHDA and CDR2 SQIVND (reference sequence). Trimming removed 0 bases at V and 8 bases at J, with 11 bases between. CDR3 coding DNA: TGTGCCAGTAGTATAGAGCCCAGGGAGCATGAGCAGTTCTTC. Protein sequence: CASSIEPREHEQFF.

This chain uses TRBV15 with TRBJ2-1; a possible D gene is TRBD2 (7 bases). The CDR3 is made up of 16 amino acids. Germline CDR1 reads LNHNV; CDR2 reads YYDKDF (reference sequence). The V end was cut by 1 base, the J end by 3 bases, with 13 bases between. As DNA, the CDR3 is TGTGCCACCAGCAGAGGCCGCGGGGGCAACTACAATGAGCAGTTCTTC. Encoded protein: CATSRGRGGNYNEQFF.

The rearrangement uses TRBV20-1 and TRBJ2-1; D not certain. Per the germline V gene, CDR1 is DFQATT and CDR2 is SNEGSKA (reference sequence). The CDR3 totals 14 residues. V lost 3 bases, J lost 4 bases, and 13 bases lay in between. DNA of the CDR3: TGCAGTGCTAGTAGTGGGAACTCATACAATGAGCAGTTCTTC. It is translated as CSASSGNSYNEQFF.

Only one count was recorded for this clonotype. The chain employs TRBV29-1 and TRBJ1-1; D ambiguous. The CDR3 covers 13 residues. Germline CDR1 is SQVTM and CDR2 is ANQGSEA. V was shortened by 0 bases and J by 0 bases, with 5 bases between the two germline ends. CDR3 nucleotide sequence: TGCAGCGTTGAAGAGGGTTTGAACACTGAAGCTTTCTTT. Translation: CSVEEGLNTEAFF.

In this sample, this clonotype turned up a few times. This sequence joins TRBV30 and TRBJ2-1; D possibly uses TRBD1 or TRBD2 (5 bases each). The CDR3 sequence is 15 residues long. CDR1 GTSNPN and CDR2 SVGIG come from the germline V gene (reference sequence). The V end lost 1 base, the J end lost 2 bases, and 12 bases lay between the germline ends. Here the CDR3 DNA reads TGTGCCTGGAGTGAGACGGGGCCGACCTACAATGAGCAGTTCTTC. It codes for CAWSETGPTYNEQFF.

The chain has TRBV9 and TRBJ2-1; possible D gene TRBD1, 6 bases. The germline V gene encodes CDR1 SGDLS and CDR2 YYNGEE. This CDR3 is 16 amino acids long. V lost 4 bases and J 1 base, leaving 15 bases between the germline ends. The CDR3 nucleotides are TGTGCCAGCAGCCCTACCGACAGGATTTCCTACAATGAGCAGTTCTTC. It encodes CASSPTDRISYNEQFF.

The chain couples TRBV27 to TRBJ2-1; 10 bases are shared with TRBD2. The CDR3 extends over 14 amino acids. In germline, CDR1 is MNHEY, CDR2 SMNVEV (reference sequence). The V and J ends lost 8 bases and 4 bases, in that order; junction bases with no gene match: 5. DNA for the CDR3: TGTGCCAGCTCCAGCGGGGGGGCGTACAATGAGCAGTTCTTC. Translating gives CASSSGGAYNEQFF.

The genes are TRBV12-3 or TRBV12-4 and TRBJ2-7; D possibly corresponds to TRBD1 (6 bases). V was trimmed by 3 bases and J by 2 bases, leaving 14 bases between them. The CDR3 runs 15 residues. CDR3 sequence reads: CASSLGQGLAYEQYF. CDR3 DNA: TGTGCCAGCAGTTTGGGGCAGGGGTTAGCCTACGAGCAGTACTTC.

This chain links TRBV15 with TRBJ2-3; possible D gene TRBD2, 6 bases. Germline lookup yields CDR1 LNHNV and CDR2 YYDKDF (reference sequence). Trimming left V 7 bases short and J 0 bases short, with 11 bases between. The CDR3 extends over 14 amino acids. CDR3 residues: CATKEGISTDTQYF. DNA of the CDR3: TGTGCCACCAAGGAGGGAATTAGCACAGATACGCAGTATTTT.

The chain links TRBV30 to TRBJ2-7, with TRBD2 identical over 7 bases. The CDR3 has 15 residues. Germline V gene lookup returns CDR1 GTSNPN and CDR2 SVGIG (reference sequence). J was trimmed by 5 bases and V by 3 bases; bases with no gene match: 13. In nucleotides, the CDR3 is TGTGCCTGGAGCATCGGGGGAGGGTTCTGGGACGAGCAGTACTTC. Its translation: CAWSIGGGFWDEQYF.

The V call is TRBV5-1, the J call TRBJ2-3; D remains unclear. Germline lookup yields CDR1 SGHRS and CDR2 YFSETQ. Trimming took 1 base from V and 1 from J, leaving 10 bases between them. The CDR3 has 15 amino acids. This chain's CDR3 is CASSLTIKGTDTQYF. The DNA of the CDR3 is TGCGCCAGCAGCTTGACGATAAAAGGCACAGATACGCAGTATTTT.

In its sample, this clonotype was seen once. The chain joins TRBV12-5 to TRBJ2-2; TRBD2 might be the D (6 bases). Germline V gene sequence: CDR1 LGHNT, CDR2 FRNRAP. The V gene lost 1 base and the J gene lost 7 bases, with 7 bases spanning the gap. There are 13 residues in the CDR3. The CDR3 reads CASGLGSGGELFF. The CDR3 coding sequence is TGTGCTAGTGGTTTGGGTAGCGGCGGGGAGCTGTTTTTT.

The V gene is TRBV12-3 or TRBV12-4, the J gene TRBJ2-3; a weak D match, TRBD1 (5 bases). Trimming stripped 7 bases from V and 4 bases from J, with 15 bases between. The CDR3 runs 14 residues. This chain's CDR3 is CASNNGRVADTQYF. The CDR3 nucleotides read TGTGCCAGCAACAACGGCAGGGTCGCAGATACGCAGTATTTT.